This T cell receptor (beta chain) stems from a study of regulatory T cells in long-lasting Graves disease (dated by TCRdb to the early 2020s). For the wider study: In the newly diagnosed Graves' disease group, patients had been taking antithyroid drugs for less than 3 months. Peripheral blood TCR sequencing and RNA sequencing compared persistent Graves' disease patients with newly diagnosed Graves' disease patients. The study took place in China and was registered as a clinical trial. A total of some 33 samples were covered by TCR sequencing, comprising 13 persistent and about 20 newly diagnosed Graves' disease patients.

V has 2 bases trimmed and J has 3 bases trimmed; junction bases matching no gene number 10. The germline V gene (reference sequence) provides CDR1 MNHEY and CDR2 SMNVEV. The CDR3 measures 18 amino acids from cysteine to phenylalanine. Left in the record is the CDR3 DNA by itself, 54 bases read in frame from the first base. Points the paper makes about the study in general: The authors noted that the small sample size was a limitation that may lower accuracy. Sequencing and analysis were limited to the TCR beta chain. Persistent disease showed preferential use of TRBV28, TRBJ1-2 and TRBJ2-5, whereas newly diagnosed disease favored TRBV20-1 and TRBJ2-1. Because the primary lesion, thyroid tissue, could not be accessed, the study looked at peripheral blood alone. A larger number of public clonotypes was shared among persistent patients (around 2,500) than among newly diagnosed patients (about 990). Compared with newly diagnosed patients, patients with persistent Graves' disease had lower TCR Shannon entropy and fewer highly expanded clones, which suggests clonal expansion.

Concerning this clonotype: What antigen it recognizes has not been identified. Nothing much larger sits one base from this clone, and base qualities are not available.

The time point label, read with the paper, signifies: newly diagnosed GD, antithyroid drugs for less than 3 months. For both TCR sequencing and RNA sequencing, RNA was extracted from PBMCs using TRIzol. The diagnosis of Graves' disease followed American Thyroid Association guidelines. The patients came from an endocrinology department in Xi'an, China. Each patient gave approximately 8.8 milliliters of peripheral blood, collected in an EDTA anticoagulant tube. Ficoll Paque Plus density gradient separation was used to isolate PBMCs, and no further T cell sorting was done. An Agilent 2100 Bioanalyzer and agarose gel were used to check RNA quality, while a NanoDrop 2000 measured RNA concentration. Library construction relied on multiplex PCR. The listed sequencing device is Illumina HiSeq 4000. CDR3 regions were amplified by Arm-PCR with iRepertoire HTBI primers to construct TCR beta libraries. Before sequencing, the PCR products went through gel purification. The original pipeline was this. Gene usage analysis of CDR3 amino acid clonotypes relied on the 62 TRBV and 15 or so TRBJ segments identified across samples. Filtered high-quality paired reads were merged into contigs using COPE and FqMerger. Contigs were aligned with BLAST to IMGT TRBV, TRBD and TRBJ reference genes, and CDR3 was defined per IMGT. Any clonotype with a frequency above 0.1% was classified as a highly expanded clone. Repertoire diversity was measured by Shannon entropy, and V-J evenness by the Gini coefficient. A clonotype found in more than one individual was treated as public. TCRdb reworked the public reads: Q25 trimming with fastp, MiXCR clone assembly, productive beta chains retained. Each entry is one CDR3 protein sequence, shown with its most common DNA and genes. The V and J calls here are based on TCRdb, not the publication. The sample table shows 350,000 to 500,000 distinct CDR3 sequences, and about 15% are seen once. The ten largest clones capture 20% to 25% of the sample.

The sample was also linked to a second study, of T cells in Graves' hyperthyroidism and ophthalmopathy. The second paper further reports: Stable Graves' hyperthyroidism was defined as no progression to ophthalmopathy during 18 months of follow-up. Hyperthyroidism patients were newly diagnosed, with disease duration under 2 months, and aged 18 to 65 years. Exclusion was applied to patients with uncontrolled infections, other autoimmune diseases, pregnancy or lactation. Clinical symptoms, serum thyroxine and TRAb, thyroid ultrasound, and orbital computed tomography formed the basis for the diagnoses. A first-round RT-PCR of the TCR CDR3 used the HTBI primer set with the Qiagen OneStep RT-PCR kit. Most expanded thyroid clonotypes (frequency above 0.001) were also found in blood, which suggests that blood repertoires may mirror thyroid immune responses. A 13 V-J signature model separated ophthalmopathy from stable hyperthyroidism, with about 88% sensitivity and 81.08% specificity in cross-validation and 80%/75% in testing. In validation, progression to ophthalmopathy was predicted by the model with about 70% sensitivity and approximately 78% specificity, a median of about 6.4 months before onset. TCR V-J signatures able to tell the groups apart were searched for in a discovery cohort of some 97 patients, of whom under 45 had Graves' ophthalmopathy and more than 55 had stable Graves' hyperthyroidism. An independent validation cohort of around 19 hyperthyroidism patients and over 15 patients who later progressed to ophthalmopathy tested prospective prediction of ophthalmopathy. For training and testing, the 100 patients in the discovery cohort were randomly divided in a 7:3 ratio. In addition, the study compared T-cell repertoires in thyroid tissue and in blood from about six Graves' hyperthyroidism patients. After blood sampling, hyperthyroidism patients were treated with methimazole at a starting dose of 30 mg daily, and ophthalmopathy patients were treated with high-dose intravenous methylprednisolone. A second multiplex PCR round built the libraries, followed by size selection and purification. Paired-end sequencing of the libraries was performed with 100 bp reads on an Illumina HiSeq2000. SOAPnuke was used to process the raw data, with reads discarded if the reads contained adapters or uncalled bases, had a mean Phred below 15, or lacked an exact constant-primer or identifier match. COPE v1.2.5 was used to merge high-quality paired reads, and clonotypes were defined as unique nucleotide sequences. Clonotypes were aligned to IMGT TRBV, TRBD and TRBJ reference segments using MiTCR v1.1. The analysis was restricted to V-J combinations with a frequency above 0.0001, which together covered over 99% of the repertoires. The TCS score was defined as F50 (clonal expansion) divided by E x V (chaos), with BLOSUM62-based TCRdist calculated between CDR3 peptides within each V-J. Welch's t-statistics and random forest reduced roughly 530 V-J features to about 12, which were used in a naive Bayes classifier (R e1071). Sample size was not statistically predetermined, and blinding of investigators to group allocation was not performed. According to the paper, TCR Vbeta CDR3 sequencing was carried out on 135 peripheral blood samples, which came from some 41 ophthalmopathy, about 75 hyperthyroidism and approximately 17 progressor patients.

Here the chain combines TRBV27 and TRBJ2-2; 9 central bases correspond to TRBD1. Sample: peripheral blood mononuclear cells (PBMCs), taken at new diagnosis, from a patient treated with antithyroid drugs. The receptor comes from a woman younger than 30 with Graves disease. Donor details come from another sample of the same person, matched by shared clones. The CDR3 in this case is CASSLKRGQGHYTGELFF. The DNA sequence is TGTGCCAGCAGTTTAAAACGGGGACAGGGTCATTACACCGGGGAGCTGTTTTTT.